This T cell receptor beta chain originates from a study of blood T cell repertoires in COVID-19. Method: immunoSEQ multiplex PCR; TCRdb's copy keeps in-frame clones and lacks some. The sample has around 270,000 clones, 75% to 95% seen once. Sequencing was carried out using peripheral blood. This TCR was recovered from a person aged 18-30 years with COVID-19, enrolled during active disease.

The chain's CDR3 is CASSLGLSYTDTQYF. CDR3 sequence (DNA): TGTGCCAGCAGCTTAGGACTTAGTTACACAGATACGCAGTATTTT. The chain combines TRBV7-2 with TRBJ2-3; D uncertain. Trimming stripped 1 base from V and 2 bases from J, with 10 bases between. This CDR3 contains 15 residues. Germline V lookup: CDR1 SGHTA, CDR2 FQGNSA. The variable domain in full, completed from reference TRBV7-2 and TRBJ2-3, reads GAGVSQSPSNKVTEKGKDVELRCDPISGHTALYWYRQSLGQGLEFLIYFQGNSAPDKSGLPSDRFSAERTGGSVSTLTIQRTQQEDSAVYLCASSLGLSYTDTQYFGPGTRLTVL.